The 8 T cell receptor beta chains given below trace back to one sample, sequenced in a study of OX40 agonist ivuxolimab in advanced cancers. Sequenced by immunoSEQ multiplex PCR; TCRdb stores in-frame clones only, minus some. The sample shows tens of thousands of clones, over 65% of them seen only once. This material consisted of CD4+ or CD8+ T cells sorted from blood, taken in a trial of the OX40 agonist ivuxolimab. The receptors originated from an adult with an advanced solid tumor such as melanoma, head and neck, liver or kidney cancer.

This clone was seen a single time. The rearrangement links TRBV12-5 to TRBJ2-3, with D unclear. Trimming left V 4 bases short and J 2 bases short, with 4 bases between. The CDR3 loop spans 12 amino acids. From germline, CDR1 is LGHNT and CDR2 FRNRAP. This CDR3 is CASGSFTDTQYF. The CDR3 nucleotides read TGTGCTAGTGGTTCCTTCACAGATACGCAGTATTTT.

This chain joins TRBV29-1 and TRBJ2-1, with TRBD2 matching over 10 bases. Germline CDR1 reads SQVTM; CDR2 reads ANQGSEA. The CDR3 has 14 residues. Losses at the gene ends were 2 bases for V and 7 bases for J; bases not matched to a gene: 5. The CDR3, as DNA: TGCAGCGTTGAACTAGCGGGAGCGGGGAATGAGCAGTTCTTC. Its translation is CSVELAGAGNEQFF.

The genes are TRBV5-5 and TRBJ2-7; possible D gene TRBD2, 5 bases. This CDR3 spans 15 amino acids. V lost 0 bases to trimming and J lost 4 bases, with 14 bases between them. Looked up from germline, CDR1 is SGHKS and CDR2 is YYEKEE (reference sequence). CDR3 sequence reads: CASSLDQEVQYEQYF. The DNA for the CDR3 is TGTGCCAGCAGCTTGGACCAGGAGGTCCAGTACGAGCAGTACTTC.

This sequence joins TRBV9 and TRBJ1-2, with TRBD1 matching over 7 bases. The CDR3 extends over 15 amino acids. Germline loops: CDR1 SGDLS, CDR2 YYNGEE. The ends lost 4 bases at V and 3 bases at J; junction bases unmatched: 9. CDR3 sequence (DNA): TGTGCCAGCAGCCCAGATGACAGGGCTGACTATGGCTACACCTTC. This encodes CASSPDDRADYGYTF.

This clone was picked up a small number of times. This chain connects TRBV5-5 to TRBJ2-7, with TRBD1 matching 9 bases. V shed 3 bases and J 3 bases; nucleotides not matched to a gene: 1. From germline, CDR1 is SGHKS and CDR2 YYEKEE (reference sequence). There are 13 residues in the CDR3. CDR3 sequence: CASSWGQGYEQYF. Here the CDR3 DNA reads TGTGCCAGCAGCTGGGGACAGGGCTACGAGCAGTACTTC.

This clone showed up just a few times. CDR3 sequence: CASSSSWGQGYTF. The CDR3 DNA follows: TGTGCCAGCAGCTCGAGCTGGGGGCAGGGCTACACCTTC. The gene calls are TRBV27 and TRBJ1-2, with D perhaps TRBD1 (6 bases). The CDR3 runs 13 residues. Trimming left V 6 bases short and J 8 bases short, with 16 bases between. Germline CDR1 is MNHEY and CDR2 is SMNVEV (reference sequence).

V usage is TRBV6-4 and J usage is TRBJ2-1; tentative D call: TRBD2 (5 bases). CDR3 size: 13 residues. The germline gives CDR1 MRHNA, CDR2 SNTAGT. V lost 3 bases to trimming and J lost 8 bases, with 11 bases between them. The CDR3 DNA reads as TGTGCCAGCAGTGAGAGGGAACGCGATGAGCAGTTCTTC. Encoded protein: CASSERERDEQFF.

The chain carries TRBV5-6 and TRBJ2-2, with TRBD2 identical over 8 bases. CDR3 length: 16 residues. J was trimmed by 5 bases and V by 2 bases; bases with no gene match: 8. Germline CDR1 SGHDT, CDR2 YYEEEE. CDR3: CASSFSGLARTGELFF. For the CDR3, the DNA is TGTGCCAGCAGCTTTTCAGGACTAGCAAGGACCGGGGAGCTGTTTTTT.